This T cell receptor beta chain stems from a study of blood T cells in healthy people across ages. Notes on the study in general: Donor CMV status was unknown, possibly confounding expanded clonotype changes. When set beside aged donors, long-lived donors presented more naive CD4+ cells and higher diversity.

Total RNA, at least 5 micrograms per sample, was extracted from PBMCs. Sample-barcoded 5' priming and a J-beta primer mix drove a second PCR of roughly 7 to 11 cycles. TCRdb recomputed calls from the 5' RACE reads with MiXCR, one row per CDR3 protein. The sample includes hundreds of thousands of distinct CDR3 sequences, around 43% of them seen just once. This clonotype was recorded at least ten times. Its antigen is as yet unknown. In germline, CDR1 is LNHNV, CDR2 YYDKDF (reference sequence). This CDR3 is built from 12 residues. Trimming took off 8 bases at V and 5 bases at J, with 12 bases between the two ends.

Source material: blood. This receptor was taken from a man in his sixties in good health. The chain is built from TRBV15 and TRBJ2-5; unclear D gene. This chain's CDR3 is CATGNPPETQYF. The DNA for the CDR3 is TGTGCCACCGGAAATCCCCCCGAGACCCAGTACTTC.